Shown below are 13 T cell receptor beta chains from a single sample sequenced in a study of blood T cell repertoires in COVID-19. Only in-frame clones appear in the TCRdb table, and some are missing; sequencing was by immunoSEQ multiplex PCR. The repertoire has some 200,000 clones, roughly four fifths of them found once; the top ten carry 14%. Sample: peripheral blood. These receptors all stem from a man aged 30-40 years with active or convalescent COVID-19.

J is TRBJ1-6 and V is TRBV5-1; no firm D call. Looked up from germline, CDR1 is SGHRS and CDR2 is YFSETQ. This CDR3 is built from 13 residues. Deletions cut 0 bases from V and 11 bases from J, with 9 bases between. The CDR3 loop is CASSLDVSAPLHF. In DNA, the CDR3 is TGCGCCAGCAGCTTGGACGTTAGCGCACCCCTCCACTTT.

The chain carries TRBV19 and TRBJ2-3; 8 bases agree with TRBD1. Germline values: CDR1 LNHDA, CDR2 SQIVND (reference sequence). The CDR3 consists of 17 residues. Unmatched junction bases numbered 11, after V lost 4 bases and J lost 2 bases. The CDR3 loop is CASSTGQGGGYTDTQYF. The CDR3 bases are TGTGCCAGTAGTACAGGACAGGGTGGGGGGTACACAGATACGCAGTATTTT.

The V and J genes are TRBV29-1 and TRBJ1-1; tentatively, D is TRBD1 (5 bases). The CDR3 runs to 12 residues. V lost 8 bases, J lost 5 bases, and 15 bases lay in between. Germline V lookup: CDR1 SQVTM, CDR2 ANQGSEA. CDR3 in DNA: TGCAGCCCCGTTCAGGGTAGGACTGAAGCTTTCTTT. The encoded protein is CSPVQGRTEAFF.

The chain recombines TRBV19 with TRBJ2-7, with 9 bases fitting TRBD1. Unmatched junction bases numbered 6, after V lost 6 bases and J lost 0 bases. Germline CDR1 LNHDA, CDR2 SQIVND (reference sequence). The CDR3 loop spans 15 amino acids. The CDR3 DNA follows: TGTGCCAGTAGGAGCCTGACAGGGGGCTCCTACGAGCAGTACTTC. It yields the protein CASRSLTGGSYEQYF. The full variable domain, with the rest looked up from reference TRBV19 and TRBJ2-7, is DGGITQSPKYLFRKEGQNVTLSCEQNLNHDAMYWYRQDPGQGLRLIYYSQIVNDFQKGDIAEGYSVSREKKESFPLTVTSAQKNPTAFYLCASRSLTGGSYEQYFGPGTRLTVT.

The chain carries TRBV6-5 and TRBJ1-3, with a possible D match to TRBD1 (6 bases). The V end lost 7 bases, the J end lost 0 bases, and 13 bases lay between the germline ends. Germline V gene lookup returns CDR1 MNHEY and CDR2 SVGAGI. The CDR3 is 15 residues long. CDR3 sequence reads: CASTEGDISGNTIYF. CDR3 coding DNA: TGTGCCAGCACGGAAGGGGACATCTCTGGAAACACCATATATTTT.

V and J are TRBV7-9 and TRBJ2-3; 7 bases fit TRBD1. V lost 3 bases to trimming and J lost 0 bases; unmatched junction nucleotides: 12. Germline V lookup: CDR1 SEHNR, CDR2 FQNEAQ (reference sequence). There are 18 residues in the CDR3. The DNA for the CDR3 is TGTGCCAGCAGCTTTCGGACAGGCTACCCCTCTAGCACAGATACGCAGTATTTT. This codes for CASSFRTGYPSSTDTQYF. The entire variable domain, with the rest obtained from reference TRBV7-9 and TRBJ2-3, is as follows: DTGVSQNPRHKITKRGQNVTFRCDPISEHNRLYWYRQTLGQGPEFLTYFQNEAQLEKSRLLSDRFSAERPKGSFSTLEIQRTEQGDSAMYLCASSFRTGYPSSTDTQYFGPGTRLTVL.

The chain uses TRBV6-2 or TRBV6-3 and TRBJ2-7, with D tentatively TRBD1 (5 bases). Trimming cost V 4 bases and J 2 bases, with 12 bases left between them. CDR3 length equals 14 residues. The germline CDR1 and CDR2 sequences are MNHEY and SVGEGT. The CDR3 DNA reads TGTGCCAGCAGTTGGGCAAGGGGTGCCTACGAGCAGTACTTC. Translated, it gives CASSWARGAYEQYF.

This clone was counted a few times. The rearrangement uses TRBV4-1 and TRBJ2-2; no reliable D call. Germline V gene lookup returns CDR1 MGHRA and CDR2 YSYEKL. The V end lost 0 bases, the J end lost 6 bases, and 8 bases lay between the germline ends. The CDR3 has 14 amino acids. CDR3 sequence reads: CASSQDLSAGELFF. CDR3 nucleotide sequence: TGCGCCAGCAGCCAAGATTTGTCAGCCGGGGAGCTGTTTTTT.

The V call is TRBV7-6, the J call TRBJ2-5; 7 bases agree with TRBD2. The CDR3 totals 15 residues. The V and J ends lost 3 bases and 5 bases, in that order; junction bases with no gene match: 9. Germline CDR1 is SGHVS and CDR2 is FNYEAQ. CDR3 DNA: TGTGCCAGCAGCTTGGGCACTAGCGTTGTGGAGACCCAGTACTTC. Translation gives CASSLGTSVVETQYF.

This chain joins TRBV27 and TRBJ1-2; tentatively, D is TRBD1 (6 bases). CDR3 length equals 13 residues. V was pared by 4 bases and J by 7 bases, with 13 bases between. Germline values: CDR1 MNHEY, CDR2 SMNVEV (reference sequence). The CDR3 protein is CASSSQGFRGYTF. CDR3 DNA: TGTGCCAGCAGTTCACAGGGCTTTCGTGGCTACACCTTC.

This clone appeared once. The V and J genes are TRBV4-1 and TRBJ1-2; D not certain. The CDR3 runs 14 residues. The germline gives CDR1 MGHRA, CDR2 YSYEKL. V gave up 1 base and J gave up 0 bases, with 6 bases separating them. CDR3 nucleotides: TGCGCCAGCAGCCAAGGTAATTCTAACTATGGCTACACCTTC. It specifies CASSQGNSNYGYTF.

This clone was observed a handful of times. The chain carries TRBV6-2 or TRBV6-3 and TRBJ1-6; TRBD1 is a possible D gene (5 bases). Germline CDR1 reads MNHEY; CDR2 reads SVGEGT. The CDR3 length is 14 residues. Trimming left V 4 bases short and J 7 bases short, with 11 bases between. This CDR3 is CASSSAGLNSPLHF. The DNA of the CDR3 is TGTGCCAGCAGTTCAGCAGGGCTCAATTCACCCCTCCACTTT.

The chain recombines TRBV25-1 with TRBJ1-2; D unclear. CDR3 length equals 14 residues. Germline assignment: CDR1 MGHDK and CDR2 SYGVNS. The V end was cut by 3 bases, the J end by 3 bases, with 11 bases between. The DNA of the CDR3 is TGTGCCAGCAGTGATTTCGAACAAGACTATGGCTACACCTTC. Its protein product is CASSDFEQDYGYTF.